The rows below give T cell receptor beta chains drawn from one sample of a study of cytomegalovirus exposure and HLA in healthy donors. TCRdb's copy holds only in-frame clones and misses some; the assay was immunoSEQ multiplex PCR. Of some 200,000 clones listed, approximately 81% are singletons. Specimen: PBMCs. The receptors shown here come from a woman between 50 and 59 years old in good health and CMV-seronegative. Each CDR3 is given with its conserved first and last residue. A D gene is named only where the DNA matches it firmly.

v_gene | d_gene | CDR3aa
TRBV2 | TRBD2 | CASHRGGHLSTDTQYF
TRBV2 | NA | CASSLDRGQETQYF
TRBV7-2 | TRBD1 | CASSLRRDRLIGDTQYF
TRBV10-3 | TRBD2 | CAISAVVTSGKETQYF
TRBV4-3 | NA | CASSQTGRGGSPLHF
TRBV16 | NA | CASSQSRDSGELFF
TRBV7-9 | NA | CASSLRKEWDNEQFF
TRBV7-8 | NA | CASSFIRETGEQYF
TRBV7-2 | TRBD2 | CASSGTSGGLGGEQFF
TRBV5-1 | TRBD1 | CASSLQGPSPREQYF
TRBV6-5 | NA | CASSYELTSSYNEQFF
TRBV29-1 | TRBD1 | CSAMTGGNQPQHF
TRBV11-2 | NA | CASSLGDRPNSPLHF
TRBV5-1 | TRBD1 | CASSLAVRQGTNEKLFF
TRBV28 | NA | CASRSGLYGYTF
TRBV7-6 | TRBD2 | CASSSQTGTSGTNTGELFF
TRBV28 | NA | CASSLGQLNEKLFF
TRBV20-1 | NA | CSANSWNEQYF
TRBV19 | TRBD2 | CASRPLGLAARGDTQYF
TRBV28 | NA | CASSLGGSRYEQYF
TRBV6-5 | NA | CAGKDSTDTQYF
TRBV28 | NA | CATPGQNTGELFF
TRBV5-1 | NA | CASSFEHPSTDTQYF
TRBV28 | NA | CASSPGGAYNEQFF
TRBV6-5 | TRBD1 | CASLSGTGNRYAFF
TRBV18 | NA | CASSVVSETQYF